These T cell receptor beta chains were read from a single sample in a study of Graves' ophthalmopathy and Graves' hyperthyroidism. TCRdb re-derived calls from the multiplex PCR reads in MiXCR, one entry per CDR3 protein. The table records a few hundred thousand distinct CDR3 sequences, less than 45% of them present only once. The sample comprised peripheral blood or thyroid tissue (not recorded which). The origin of the receptors is an adult man with Graves' hyperthyroidism. Each CDR3 is given with its conserved first and last residue.

CDR3 protein	J gene	V gene
CSVVPGARETQYF	TRBJ2-5	TRBV29-1
CASSFWDMSSYEQYF	TRBJ2-7	TRBV5-1
CASSGVGGIESTEAFF	TRBJ1-1	TRBV2
CASSLISSPEAFF	TRBJ1-1	TRBV7-9
CASSQTVPDTQYF	TRBJ2-3	TRBV7-2
CALTGGSYEQYF	TRBJ2-7	TRBV5-6
CASSGTTTSYEQYF	TRBJ2-7	TRBV2
CASSPGLAGEQFF	TRBJ2-2	TRBV7-2
CASSCTPLSYEQYF	TRBJ2-7	TRBV6-5
CASMQKGISSGANVLAF	TRBJ2-6	TRBV5-1
CASRGTGDLDEKLFF	TRBJ1-4	TRBV6-6
CASSYSSGLSQETQYF	TRBJ2-5	TRBV6-5
CSVEGGADLGYTF	TRBJ1-2	TRBV29-1
CSASDIGTARDYGYTF	TRBJ1-2	TRBV20-1
CASSLQGARNQPQHF	TRBJ1-5	TRBV12-3/TRBV12-4
CSVGRVDTPYF	TRBJ2-5	TRBV29-1
CASSLLRGEQYF	TRBJ2-7	TRBV7-2
CASSFRQGHQPQHF	TRBJ1-5	TRBV12-3/TRBV12-4
CASRSTLRTSGAWNTEAFF	TRBJ1-1	TRBV2
CAISKQGQGFKAFF	TRBJ1-1	TRBV10-3
CASSSPRELFF	TRBJ2-2	TRBV7-2
CASSAASGANVLTF	TRBJ2-6	TRBV19
CASRLGTSGGSYNEQFF	TRBJ2-1	TRBV5-6
CASGPMTGHGYTF	TRBJ1-2	TRBV2
CASSYSGGSGEQYF	TRBJ2-7	TRBV12-3/TRBV12-4
CASSPTSSGYNEQYF	TRBJ2-7	TRBV7-3
CASRPQGRIGELFF	TRBJ2-2	TRBV28
CASNRQDRGYTF	TRBJ1-2	TRBV2
CATENYGYTF	TRBJ1-2	TRBV19
CASGDGRASAKETQYF	TRBJ2-5	TRBV25-1
CASSPGGTGRFSYEQYF	TRBJ2-7	TRBV19
CASSPRWRDQETQYF	TRBJ2-5	TRBV7-9
CSADSNEKLFF	TRBJ1-4	TRBV29-1
CSASRQGVRDEQYF	TRBJ2-7	TRBV20-1
CASSPGSAQETQYF	TRBJ2-5	TRBV7-9
CASSGSGTSGYNETQYF	TRBJ2-5	TRBV7-9
CAWSPAAGVNGYTF	TRBJ1-2	TRBV30
CASSYPGRDEAFF	TRBJ1-1	TRBV6-5
CASSYGSALNYGYTF	TRBJ1-2	TRBV6-5
CASSRTGGAETQYF	TRBJ2-5	TRBV19
CASREFSRAWAGNQPQHF	TRBJ1-5	TRBV6-4
CASNTGVGYEHF	TRBJ1-5	TRBV2
CATEGQGSSGANVLTF	TRBJ2-6	TRBV24-1
CASSAGGEGSPLHF	TRBJ1-6	TRBV10-2
CASSFGTFLTGELFF	TRBJ2-2	TRBV6-5
CAWSSVREGQETQYF	TRBJ2-5	TRBV30
CASSLGYGAFF	TRBJ1-1	TRBV7-9
CASSQAPEGGYTF	TRBJ1-2	TRBV3-1